Listed here are 5 T cell receptor beta chains from one sample, sequenced in a study of blood T cell repertoires in COVID-19. Data came from immunoSEQ multiplex PCR; TCRdb stores just in-frame clones and leaves some out. The sample comprises over 110,000 clones, approximately 80% of which are singletons, and around 8.5% rests with the top ten. Input material: peripheral blood. The receptors originated from a human donor in a cohort sampled during active COVID-19.

The V gene is TRBV6-4, the J gene TRBJ2-1; TRBD1 matches at 8 bases. CDR3 length: 14 amino acids. CDR1 is MRHNA, CDR2 SNTAGT, per germline. The junction had 5 bases not matched to a gene; V was cut back by 4 bases and J by 6 bases. The CDR3 sequence is CASSAETGGNEQFF. The CDR3, as DNA: TGTGCCAGCAGTGCAGAAACAGGGGGCAATGAGCAGTTCTTC.

This rearrangement joins TRBV19 to TRBJ1-3; 7 bases are shared with TRBD1. Trimming at V came to 9 bases and at J to 4 bases, leaving 9 bases not matched to a gene. Per the germline V gene, CDR1 is LNHDA and CDR2 is SQIVND (reference sequence). The CDR3 loop spans 14 amino acids. CDR3 bases: TGTGCCAGCTCGAGAACAGGGGAAGGAAACACCATATATTTT. It specifies CASSRTGEGNTIYF.

J is TRBJ2-5 and V is TRBV19, with a possible D match to TRBD1 (6 bases). Trimming took 6 bases from V and 0 from J, leaving 11 bases between them. The CDR3 runs to 14 residues. CDR1 and CDR2 (germline): LNHDA, SQIVND (reference sequence). CDR3 in amino acids: CASSKWTDQETQYF. CDR3 in DNA: TGTGCCAGTAGCAAATGGACAGACCAAGAGACCCAGTACTTC.

CDR3 bases: TGTGCCAGTACCGAACTAGCGGGAGGGGACACCGGGGAGCTGTTTTTT. This translates into CASTELAGGDTGELFF. V usage is TRBV19 and J usage is TRBJ2-2; 13 nucleotides line up with TRBD2. Germline CDR1 is LNHDA and CDR2 is SQIVND (reference sequence). After removal of 7 bases from V and 3 bases from J, the junction contained 5 bases not matched to a gene. This CDR3 contains 16 residues.

This chain links TRBV28 with TRBJ2-7, with D possibly matching TRBD2 (6 bases). The CDR3 loop spans 14 amino acids. The V gene lost 3 bases and the J gene lost 4 bases, with 13 bases spanning the gap. The germline gives CDR1 MDHEN, CDR2 SYDVKM. CDR3 coding DNA: TGTGCCAGCAGTTTCACCGGGAGTAGGTACGAGCAGTACTTC. Its translation: CASSFTGSRYEQYF.